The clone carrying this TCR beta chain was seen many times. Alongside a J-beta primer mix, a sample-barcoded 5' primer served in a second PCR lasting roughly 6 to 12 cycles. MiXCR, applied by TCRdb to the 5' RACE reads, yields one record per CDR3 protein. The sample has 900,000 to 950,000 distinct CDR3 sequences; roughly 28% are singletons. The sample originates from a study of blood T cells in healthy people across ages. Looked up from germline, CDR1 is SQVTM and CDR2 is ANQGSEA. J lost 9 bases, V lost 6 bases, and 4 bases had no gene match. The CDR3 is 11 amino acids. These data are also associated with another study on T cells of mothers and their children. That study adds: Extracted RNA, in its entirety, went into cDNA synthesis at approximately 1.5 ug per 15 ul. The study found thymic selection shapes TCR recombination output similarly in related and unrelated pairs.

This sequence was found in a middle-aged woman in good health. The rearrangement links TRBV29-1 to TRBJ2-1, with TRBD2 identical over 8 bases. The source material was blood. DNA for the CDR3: TGCAGCGTGGGCGGGGGGACTGAGCAGTTCTTC. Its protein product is CSVGGGTEQFF.